The clone carrying this TCR beta chain has a handful of counts. This entry comes from a study of blood T cells in healthy people across ages. V was trimmed by 0 bases and J by 6 bases, leaving 18 bases between them. The CDR3 is 16 residues long. Germline V gene data show CDR1 as LGHDT and CDR2 as YNNKEL (reference sequence). Through a sample-barcoded 5' primer and a J-beta primer mix, a second PCR was run for roughly 6 to 12 cycles. From the 5' RACE reads, TCRdb called clonotypes with MiXCR, one entry per CDR3 protein. The table includes around 500,000 distinct CDR3 sequences, approximately 26% detected once. Individuals who donated were healthy Caucasians from Russia aged roughly 6 to 100. PBMCs, at least 6 million per sample, were isolated. These records were also assigned to another study, of T cells of mothers and their children. This second report adds: Second-round PCR products received sample barcodes and 2-4 random nucleotides from the M1S primer.

The receptor comes from a boy between 2 and 10 years old in good health. The sequencing input was blood. The chain links TRBV3-1 to TRBJ2-7; either TRBD1 or TRBD2 may fit D (5 bases each). The CDR3 region has the DNA TGTGCCAGCAGCCAAGATCCCCGTTGGGGGATGGGCGAGCAGTACTTC. Translation: CASSQDPRWGMGEQYF.